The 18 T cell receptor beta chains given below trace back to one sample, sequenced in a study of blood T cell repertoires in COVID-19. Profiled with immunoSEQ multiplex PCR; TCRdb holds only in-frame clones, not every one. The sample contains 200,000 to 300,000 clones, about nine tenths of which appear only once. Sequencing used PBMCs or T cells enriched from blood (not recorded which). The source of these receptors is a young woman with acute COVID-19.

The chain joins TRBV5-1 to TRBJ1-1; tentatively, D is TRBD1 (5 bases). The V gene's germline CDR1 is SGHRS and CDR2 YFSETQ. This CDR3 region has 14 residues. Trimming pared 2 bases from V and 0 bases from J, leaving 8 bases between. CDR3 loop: CASSFQGLNTEAFF. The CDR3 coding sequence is TGCGCCAGCAGCTTTCAGGGTTTGAACACTGAAGCTTTCTTT.

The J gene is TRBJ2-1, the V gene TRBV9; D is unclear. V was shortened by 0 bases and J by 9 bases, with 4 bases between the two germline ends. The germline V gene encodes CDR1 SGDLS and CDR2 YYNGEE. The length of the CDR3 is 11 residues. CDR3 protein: CASSVGSEQFF. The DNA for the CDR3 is TGTGCCAGCAGCGTAGGCAGTGAGCAGTTCTTC. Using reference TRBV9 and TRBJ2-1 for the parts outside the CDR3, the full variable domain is DSGVTQTPKHLITATGQRVTLRCSPRSGDLSVYWYQQSLDQGLQFLIQYYNGEERAKGNILERFSAQQFPDLHSELNLSSLELGDSALYFCASSVGSEQFFGPGTRLTVL.

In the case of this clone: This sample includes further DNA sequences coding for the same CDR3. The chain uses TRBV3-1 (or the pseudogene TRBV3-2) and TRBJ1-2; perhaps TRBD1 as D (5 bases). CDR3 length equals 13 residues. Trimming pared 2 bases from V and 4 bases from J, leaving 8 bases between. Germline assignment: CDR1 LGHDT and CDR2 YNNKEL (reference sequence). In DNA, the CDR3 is TGTGCCAGCAGCCAAAGGGGAGGCTATGGCTACACCTTC. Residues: CASSQRGGYGYTF.

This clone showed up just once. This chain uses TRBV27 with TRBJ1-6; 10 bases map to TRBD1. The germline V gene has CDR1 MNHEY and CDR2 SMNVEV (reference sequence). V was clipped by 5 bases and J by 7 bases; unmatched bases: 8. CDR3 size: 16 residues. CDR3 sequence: CASSKLGQGRNSPLHF. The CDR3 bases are TGTGCCAGCAGTAAATTGGGACAGGGGAGGAATTCACCCCTCCACTTT.

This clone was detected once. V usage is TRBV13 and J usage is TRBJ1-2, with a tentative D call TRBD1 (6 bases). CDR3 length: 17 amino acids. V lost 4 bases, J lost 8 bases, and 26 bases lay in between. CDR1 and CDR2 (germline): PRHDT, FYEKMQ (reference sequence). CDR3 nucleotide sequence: TGTGCCAGCAGCTCCCGCAACCAGGGGTTGACAGTTTGGGGCTACACCTTC. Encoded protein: CASSSRNQGLTVWGYTF.

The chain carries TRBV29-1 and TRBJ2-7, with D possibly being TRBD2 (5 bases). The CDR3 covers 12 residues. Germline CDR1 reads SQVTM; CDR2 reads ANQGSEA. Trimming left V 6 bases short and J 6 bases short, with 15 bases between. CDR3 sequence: CSVRTPLGEQYF. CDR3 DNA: TGCAGCGTCCGGACTCCCCTAGGCGAGCAGTACTTC.

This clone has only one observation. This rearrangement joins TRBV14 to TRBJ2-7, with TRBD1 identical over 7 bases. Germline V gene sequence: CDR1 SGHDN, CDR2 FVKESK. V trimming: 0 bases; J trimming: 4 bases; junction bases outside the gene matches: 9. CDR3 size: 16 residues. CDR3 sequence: CASSQEETGSGYEQYF. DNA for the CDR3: TGTGCCAGCAGCCAAGAAGAGACAGGGTCAGGGTACGAGCAGTACTTC.

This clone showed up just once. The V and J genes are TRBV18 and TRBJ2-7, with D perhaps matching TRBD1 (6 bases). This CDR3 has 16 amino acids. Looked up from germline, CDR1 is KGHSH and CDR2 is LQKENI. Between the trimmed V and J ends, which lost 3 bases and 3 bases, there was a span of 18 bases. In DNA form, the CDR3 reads TGTGCCAGCTCACCCAAACAAGACAGGTCCTTCTACGAGCAGTACTTC. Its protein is CASSPKQDRSFYEQYF. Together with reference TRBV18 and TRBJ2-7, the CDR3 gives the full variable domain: NAGVMQNPRHLVRRRGQEARLRCSPMKGHSHVYWYRQLPEEGLKFMVYLQKENIIDESGMPKERFSAEFPKEGPSILRIQQVVRGDSAAYFCASSPKQDRSFYEQYFGPGTRLTVT.

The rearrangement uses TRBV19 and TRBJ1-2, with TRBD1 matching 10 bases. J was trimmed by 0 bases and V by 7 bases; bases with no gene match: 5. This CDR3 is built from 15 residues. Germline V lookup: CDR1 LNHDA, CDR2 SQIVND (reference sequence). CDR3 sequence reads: CASNRQGAPNYGYTF. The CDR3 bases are TGTGCCAGTAACCGACAGGGGGCTCCTAACTATGGCTACACCTTC.

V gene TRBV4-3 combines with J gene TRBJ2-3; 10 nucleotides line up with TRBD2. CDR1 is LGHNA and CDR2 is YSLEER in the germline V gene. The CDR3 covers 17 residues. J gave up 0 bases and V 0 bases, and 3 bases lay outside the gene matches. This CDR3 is CASSQDWTSGSTDTQYF. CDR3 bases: TGCGCCAGCAGCCAAGATTGGACTAGCGGAAGCACAGATACGCAGTATTTT.

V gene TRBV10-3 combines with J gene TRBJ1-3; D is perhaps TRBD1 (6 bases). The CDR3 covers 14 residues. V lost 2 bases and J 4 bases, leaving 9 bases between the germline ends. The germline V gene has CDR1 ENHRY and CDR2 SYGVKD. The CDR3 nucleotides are TGTGCCATCAGTGAGACAGGGCCAGGAAACACCATATATTTT. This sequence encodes CAISETGPGNTIYF.

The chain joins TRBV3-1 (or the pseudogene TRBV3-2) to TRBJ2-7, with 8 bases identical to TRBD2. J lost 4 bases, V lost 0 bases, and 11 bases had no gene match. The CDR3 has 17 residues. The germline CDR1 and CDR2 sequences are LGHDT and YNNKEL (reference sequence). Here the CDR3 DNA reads TGTGCCAGCAGCCAAGAAAATAAACTAGCGGCCCCTTACGAGCAGTACTTC. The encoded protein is CASSQENKLAAPYEQYF.

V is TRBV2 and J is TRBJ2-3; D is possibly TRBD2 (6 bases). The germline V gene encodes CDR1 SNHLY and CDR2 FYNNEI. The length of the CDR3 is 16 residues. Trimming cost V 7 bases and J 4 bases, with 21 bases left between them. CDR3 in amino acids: CASNLARGMWADTQYF. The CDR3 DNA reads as TGTGCCAGCAATCTAGCTCGGGGGATGTGGGCAGATACGCAGTATTTT. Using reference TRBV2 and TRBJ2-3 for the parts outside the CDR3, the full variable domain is EPEVTQTPSHQVTQMGQEVILRCVPISNHLYFYWYRQILGQKVEFLVSFYNNEISEKSEIFDDQFSVERPDGSNFTLKIRSTKLEDSAMYFCASNLARGMWADTQYFGPGTRLTVL.

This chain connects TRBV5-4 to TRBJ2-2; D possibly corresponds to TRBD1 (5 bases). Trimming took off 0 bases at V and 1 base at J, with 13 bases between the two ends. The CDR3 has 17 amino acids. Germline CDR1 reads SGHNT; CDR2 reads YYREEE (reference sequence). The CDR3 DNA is TGTGCCAGCAGCTTGGATCCGGGCAGGGAGAACACCGGGGAGCTGTTTTTT. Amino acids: CASSLDPGRENTGELFF.

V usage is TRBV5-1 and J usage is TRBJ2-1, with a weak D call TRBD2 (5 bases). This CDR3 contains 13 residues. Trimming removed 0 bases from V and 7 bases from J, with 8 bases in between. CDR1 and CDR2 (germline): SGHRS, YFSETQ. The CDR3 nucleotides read TGCGCCAGCAGCTTGGAACGGGGAAATGAGCAGTTCTTC. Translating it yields CASSLERGNEQFF.

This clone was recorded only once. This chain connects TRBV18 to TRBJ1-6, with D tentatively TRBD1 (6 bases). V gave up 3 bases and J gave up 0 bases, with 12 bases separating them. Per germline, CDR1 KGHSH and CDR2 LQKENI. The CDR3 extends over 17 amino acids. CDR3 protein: CASSPAGESSYNSPLHF. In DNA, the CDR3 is TGTGCCAGCTCACCTGCAGGGGAGAGCTCCTATAATTCACCCCTCCACTTT. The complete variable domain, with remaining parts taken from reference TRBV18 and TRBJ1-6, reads NAGVMQNPRHLVRRRGQEARLRCSPMKGHSHVYWYRQLPEEGLKFMVYLQKENIIDESGMPKERFSAEFPKEGPSILRIQQVVRGDSAAYFCASSPAGESSYNSPLHFGNGTRLTVT.

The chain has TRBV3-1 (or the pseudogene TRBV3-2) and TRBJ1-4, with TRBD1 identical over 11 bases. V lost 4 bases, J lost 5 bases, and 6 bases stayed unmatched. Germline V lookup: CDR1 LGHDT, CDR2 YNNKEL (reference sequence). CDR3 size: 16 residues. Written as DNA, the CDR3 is TGTGCCAGCAGCCGACCCGGGACAGGGGGGAATGAAAAACTGTTTTTT. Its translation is CASSRPGTGGNEKLFF.

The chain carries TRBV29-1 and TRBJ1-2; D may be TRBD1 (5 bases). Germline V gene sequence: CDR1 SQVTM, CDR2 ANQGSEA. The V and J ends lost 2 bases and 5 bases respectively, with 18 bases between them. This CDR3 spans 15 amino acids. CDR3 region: CSVEIRASADYGYTF. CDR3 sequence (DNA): TGCAGCGTTGAAATCAGGGCTTCTGCCGATTATGGCTACACCTTC. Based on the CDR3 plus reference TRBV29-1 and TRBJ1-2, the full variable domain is SAVISQKPSRDICQRGTSLTIQCQVDSQVTMMFWYRQQPGQSLTLIATANQGSEATYESGFVIDKFPISRPNLTFSTLTVSNMSPEDSSIYLCSVEIRASADYGYTFGSGTRLTVV.